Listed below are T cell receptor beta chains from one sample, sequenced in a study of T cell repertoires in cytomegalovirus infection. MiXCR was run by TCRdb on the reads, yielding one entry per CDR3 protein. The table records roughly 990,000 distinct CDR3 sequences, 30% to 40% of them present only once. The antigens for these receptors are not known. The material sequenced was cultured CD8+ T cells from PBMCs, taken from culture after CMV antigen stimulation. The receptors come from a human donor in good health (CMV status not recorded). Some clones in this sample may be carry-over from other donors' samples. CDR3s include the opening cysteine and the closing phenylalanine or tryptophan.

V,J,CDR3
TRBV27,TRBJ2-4,CASSLNVRCGTPLTQYF
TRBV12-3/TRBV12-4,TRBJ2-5,CASSSVGGVSETQYF
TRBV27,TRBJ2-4,CASSLRDRGIQYF
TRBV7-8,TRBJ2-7,CASRDNYEQYF
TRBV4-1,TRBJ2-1,CASSQAQSYNEQFF
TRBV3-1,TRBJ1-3,CASSPKVAAGNTIYF
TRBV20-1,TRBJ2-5,CSADRGGMRPQETQYF
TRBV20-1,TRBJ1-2,CSARVRRAVDYGYTF
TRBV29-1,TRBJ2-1,CSTWGPSVNEQFF
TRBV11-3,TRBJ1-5,CASSSKNRGRLPENQPQHF
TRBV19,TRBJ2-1,CASSAASGGLSSYNEQFF
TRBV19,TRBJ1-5,CASSIGGNQPQHF
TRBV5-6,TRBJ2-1,CAGSQGQGAYNEQFF
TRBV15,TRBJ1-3,CATSRDVGTGNTIYF
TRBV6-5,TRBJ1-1,CASSYGWVGGTEAFF
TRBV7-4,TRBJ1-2,CASSVGGNYGYTF
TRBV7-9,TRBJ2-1,CASSLGLGPNEQFF
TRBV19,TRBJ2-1,CVSSMEYNEQFF
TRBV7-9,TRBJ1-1,CASREYTEAFF
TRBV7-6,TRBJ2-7,CASSWASGSYEQYF
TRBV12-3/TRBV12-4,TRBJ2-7,CASSLGGLADLVYEQYF
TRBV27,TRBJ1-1,CASSLSMGRRTEAFF
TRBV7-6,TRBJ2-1,CASSPLGGLYNEQFF
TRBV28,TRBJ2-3,CASSLLSESGALSTDTQYF
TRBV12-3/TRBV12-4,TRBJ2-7,CASSLGTYGYEQYF
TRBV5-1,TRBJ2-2,CATTPGGGTPGELFF
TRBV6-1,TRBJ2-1,CASSPVPAEQFF
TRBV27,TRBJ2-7,CASSPDSALSYEQYF
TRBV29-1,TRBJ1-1,CSVDHRDSYTEAFF
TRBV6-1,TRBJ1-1,CASSEGGANTEAFF
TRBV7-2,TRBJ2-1,CASSHAGAGFYNEQFF
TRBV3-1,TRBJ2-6,CASSQGNRPSSGANVLTF
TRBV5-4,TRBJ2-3,CASSRRDRYLTDTQYF
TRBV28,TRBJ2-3,CANSYRGEYTQYF
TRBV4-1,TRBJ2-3,CASSQGVDTDTQYF
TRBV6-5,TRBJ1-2,CASTPKGGFHGYTF
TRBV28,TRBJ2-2,CASSLSDRGQNTGELFF
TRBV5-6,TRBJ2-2,CASSPDLLRHTGELFF
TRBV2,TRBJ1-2,CASSPKYRALGYTF
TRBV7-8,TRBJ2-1,CASSYPTLDEQFF
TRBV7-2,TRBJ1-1,CASSLVRTPNTEAFF
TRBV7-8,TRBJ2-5,CASCLLTRDMGLETQYF
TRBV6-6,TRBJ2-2,CASSYPTSGATVGGELFF
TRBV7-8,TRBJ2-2,CASSSTGTGYAGELFF
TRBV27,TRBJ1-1,CASRQGQWGTEAFF
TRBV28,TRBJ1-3,CASSLRGTGNTIYF
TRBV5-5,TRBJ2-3,CASSLEASWRDTQYF
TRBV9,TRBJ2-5,CASSGPGTQYF
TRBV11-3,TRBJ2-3,CASSLGEYSTDTQYF
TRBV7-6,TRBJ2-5,CASSLEAEETQYF
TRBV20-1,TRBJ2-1,CSAFKRGFGNEQFF
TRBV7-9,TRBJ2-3,CASSHPGTDTQYF
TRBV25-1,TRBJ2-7,CASTGTSGSYEQYF
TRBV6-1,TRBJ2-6,CASSELAGGPPGANVLTF
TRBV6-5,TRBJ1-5,CASSYSGMVTGGSQPQHF
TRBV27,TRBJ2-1,CASSLSARGEQFF
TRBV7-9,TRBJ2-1,CASSGDRGSSYNEQFF
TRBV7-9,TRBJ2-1,CASSPKLAGFHNEQFF
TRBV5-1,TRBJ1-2,CASSPKGGTEPYGYTF
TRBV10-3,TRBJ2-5,CAISDDQETQYF